The text below deals with one TCR beta chain. The target antigen is unknown. This sample was taken from a study of T cells in localized non-small cell lung cancer. Overall study results and limits: Investigators sequenced only a single tumor region, leaving heterogeneity possible. Clonality of T cells reached its maximum in uninvolved adjacent lung, surpassing tumor. The study detected a median around 50 of the top 100 tumor clones in adjacent lung. With higher T cell density in blood came longer overall survival.

V lost 0 bases to trimming and J lost 3 bases, with 11 bases between them. In germline, CDR1 is SEHNR, CDR2 FQNEAQ (reference sequence). The CDR3 totals 15 residues. Sequencing used immunoSEQ multiplex PCR; TCRdb keeps in-frame clones, though not all of them. Of under 40,000 clones listed, 85% to 90% are singletons. The rearrangement links TRBV7-9 to TRBJ1-2, with D unresolved. This TCR was sampled from a male donor older than 55 with stage III lung adenocarcinoma. Here the sequenced sample was peripheral blood, taken before any cancer treatment. The chain's CDR3 is CASSLAQRHYYGYTF. The CDR3 DNA reads TGTGCCAGCAGCTTAGCGCAAAGGCATTACTATGGCTACACCTTC.